Listed below are T cell receptor beta chains from one sample, sequenced in a study of cytomegalovirus exposure and HLA in healthy donors. The table came from immunoSEQ multiplex PCR; TCRdb's copy has only in-frame clones and leaves some out. The sample has some 200,000 clones; roughly 79% are singletons. Sequences were obtained from PBMCs. The receptors were gathered from a man younger than 35 in good health and CMV-seronegative. The CDR3 runs from the conserved cysteine through the conserved F or W. Fields, in order: V gene, clone size, D gene, J gene, CDR3 DNA, CDR3 protein. D genes are given only for firm matches. A row's size may be missing; if present it is once, few, many or a size class.

v_call: TRBV6-1; clone_size: NA; d_call: TRBD2; j_call: TRBJ2-1; cdr3_nt: TGTGCCAGCAGTCCGGGACTAGGGACCTACAATGAGCAGTTCTTC; cdr3_aa: CASSPGLGTYNEQFF
v_call: TRBV5-1; clone_size: few; d_call: NA; j_call: TRBJ2-4; cdr3_nt: TGCGCCAGCAGCACGGGGGACTCGATCAAAAACATTCAGTACTTC; cdr3_aa: CASSTGDSIKNIQYF
v_call: TRBV30; clone_size: NA; d_call: TRBD1; j_call: TRBJ1-1; cdr3_nt: TGTGCCTGGAGTGGACAGGGGGGTTTTGCTGAAGCTTTCTTT; cdr3_aa: CAWSGQGGFAEAFF
v_call: TRBV9; clone_size: NA; d_call: NA; j_call: TRBJ2-3; cdr3_nt: TGTGCCAGCAGCGTTAATACAGATACGCAGTATTTT; cdr3_aa: CASSVNTDTQYF
v_call: TRBV28; clone_size: once; d_call: NA; j_call: TRBJ2-5; cdr3_nt: TGTGCCAGCAGTTCCGGAGGGCAGACACTAGAGACCCAGTACTTC; cdr3_aa: CASSSGGQTLETQYF
v_call: TRBV6-1; clone_size: NA; d_call: NA; j_call: TRBJ1-5; cdr3_nt: TGTGCCAGCTCTCCCAGGGGTCAGCCCCAGCATTTT; cdr3_aa: CASSPRGQPQHF
v_call: TRBV4-3; clone_size: NA; d_call: TRBD2; j_call: TRBJ2-3; cdr3_nt: TGCGCCAGCAGCCAAGCGGCTAGCGGGGGGACCACAGATACGCAGTATTTT; cdr3_aa: CASSQAASGGTTDTQYF
v_call: TRBV9; clone_size: few; d_call: NA; j_call: TRBJ2-3; cdr3_nt: TGTGCCAGCAGCGTAGGGGGCCAACATACGCAGTATTTT; cdr3_aa: CASSVGGQHTQYF
v_call: TRBV11-3; clone_size: few; d_call: TRBD2; j_call: TRBJ2-1; cdr3_nt: TGTGCCAGCAGCTCGGGACTAGCCTACAATGAGCAGTTCTTC; cdr3_aa: CASSSGLAYNEQFF
v_call: TRBV18; clone_size: NA; d_call: TRBD1; j_call: TRBJ2-5; cdr3_nt: TGTGCCAGCTCACCAACAGGGGATGCCACGCAAGAGACCCAGTACTTC; cdr3_aa: CASSPTGDATQETQYF
v_call: TRBV28; clone_size: once; d_call: NA; j_call: TRBJ2-7; cdr3_nt: TGTGCCAGCAGGAGCGTTTTGGGTTCCTACGAGCAGTACTTC; cdr3_aa: CASRSVLGSYEQYF
v_call: TRBV25-1; clone_size: once; d_call: NA; j_call: TRBJ2-7; cdr3_nt: TGTGCCAGCAGGGATAATACCAGGGGTAGGCTATTCTTC; cdr3_aa: CASRDNTRGRLFF
v_call: TRBV5-3; clone_size: NA; d_call: TRBD1; j_call: TRBJ2-2; cdr3_nt: TGTGCCAGAAGCCCCGGGACAGGACGGACCGGGGAGCTGTTTTTT; cdr3_aa: CARSPGTGRTGELFF
v_call: TRBV27; clone_size: NA; d_call: TRBD2; j_call: TRBJ2-7; cdr3_nt: TGTGCCAGCAGTTTGTCGGGACTAGGATCCTACGAGCAGTACTTC; cdr3_aa: CASSLSGLGSYEQYF
v_call: TRBV2; clone_size: NA; d_call: NA; j_call: TRBJ1-1; cdr3_nt: TGTGCCTCAGAGAACGGGAAAGCTTTCTTT; cdr3_aa: CASENGKAFF
v_call: TRBV27; clone_size: once; d_call: NA; j_call: TRBJ2-1; cdr3_nt: TGTGCCAGCAGTCTTTCCGGTAGCTCCTACAATGAGCAGTTCTTC; cdr3_aa: CASSLSGSSYNEQFF
v_call: TRBV9; clone_size: once; d_call: NA; j_call: TRBJ2-1; cdr3_nt: TGTGCCAGCAGCGTAGTGGCAGGGATCCACAATGAGCAGTTCTTC; cdr3_aa: CASSVVAGIHNEQFF
v_call: TRBV7-2; clone_size: NA; d_call: NA; j_call: TRBJ2-7; cdr3_nt: TGTGCCAGCAGCTTAGTAGGAGAGGGTCGCGAGCAGTACTTC; cdr3_aa: CASSLVGEGREQYF
v_call: TRBV7-2; clone_size: few; d_call: TRBD1; j_call: TRBJ2-3; cdr3_nt: TGTGCCAGCAGCAAAGACGGGACAGGGACAGATACGCAGTATTTT; cdr3_aa: CASSKDGTGTDTQYF
v_call: TRBV2; clone_size: NA; d_call: NA; j_call: TRBJ2-6; cdr3_nt: TGTGCCAGCAGTGGACAGCTCTCTGGGGCCAACGTCCTGACTTTC; cdr3_aa: CASSGQLSGANVLTF
v_call: TRBV18; clone_size: NA; d_call: NA; j_call: TRBJ1-3; cdr3_nt: TGTGCCAGCTCACCACTGGCAGGGGCAGGAAACACCATATATTTT; cdr3_aa: CASSPLAGAGNTIYF
v_call: TRBV6-1; clone_size: NA; d_call: NA; j_call: TRBJ1-4; cdr3_nt: TGTGCCAGCAGTGACCTCGGACAAAATAATGAAAAACTGTTTTTT; cdr3_aa: CASSDLGQNNEKLFF
v_call: TRBV11-2; clone_size: NA; d_call: NA; j_call: TRBJ2-7; cdr3_nt: TGTGCCAGCAGCTTAGCTCCCTCCTACGAGCAGTACTTC; cdr3_aa: CASSLAPSYEQYF
v_call: TRBV5-5; clone_size: few; d_call: NA; j_call: TRBJ1-5; cdr3_nt: TGTGCCAGCAGCTTGGCCGACAGCCATAATCAGCCCCAGCATTTT; cdr3_aa: CASSLADSHNQPQHF
v_call: TRBV5-1; clone_size: NA; d_call: NA; j_call: TRBJ2-5; cdr3_nt: TGCGCCAGCAGCCCCTTCGGGGGAGTGGAAGAGACCCAGTACTTC; cdr3_aa: CASSPFGGVEETQYF
v_call: TRBV5-6; clone_size: few; d_call: NA; j_call: TRBJ2-2; cdr3_nt: TGTGCCAGCAGCTATCCCCCGACCGGGGAGCTGTTTTTT; cdr3_aa: CASSYPPTGELFF
v_call: TRBV6-6; clone_size: NA; d_call: TRBD1; j_call: TRBJ1-1; cdr3_nt: TGTGCCAGCAGTTCGAGTGACAGGGCGAACACTGAAGCTTTCTTT; cdr3_aa: CASSSSDRANTEAFF
v_call: TRBV7-9; clone_size: NA; d_call: TRBD1; j_call: TRBJ1-1; cdr3_nt: TGTGCCAGCAGCCCCGGGACAGCCTCACCTGAAGCTTTCTTT; cdr3_aa: CASSPGTASPEAFF
v_call: TRBV30; clone_size: NA; d_call: TRBD2; j_call: TRBJ2-1; cdr3_nt: TGTGCCTGGAGTGAAACTAGCGGACCCTACAATGAGCAGTTCTTC; cdr3_aa: CAWSETSGPYNEQFF
v_call: TRBV4-3; clone_size: NA; d_call: NA; j_call: TRBJ2-3; cdr3_nt: TGCGCCAGCAGCCAAGATCCCTCGGGTGCAGATACGCAGTATTTT; cdr3_aa: CASSQDPSGADTQYF
v_call: TRBV7-6; clone_size: NA; d_call: NA; j_call: TRBJ2-7; cdr3_nt: TGTGCCAGCAGCTTAGACCAGAACAACGAGCAGTACTTC; cdr3_aa: CASSLDQNNEQYF